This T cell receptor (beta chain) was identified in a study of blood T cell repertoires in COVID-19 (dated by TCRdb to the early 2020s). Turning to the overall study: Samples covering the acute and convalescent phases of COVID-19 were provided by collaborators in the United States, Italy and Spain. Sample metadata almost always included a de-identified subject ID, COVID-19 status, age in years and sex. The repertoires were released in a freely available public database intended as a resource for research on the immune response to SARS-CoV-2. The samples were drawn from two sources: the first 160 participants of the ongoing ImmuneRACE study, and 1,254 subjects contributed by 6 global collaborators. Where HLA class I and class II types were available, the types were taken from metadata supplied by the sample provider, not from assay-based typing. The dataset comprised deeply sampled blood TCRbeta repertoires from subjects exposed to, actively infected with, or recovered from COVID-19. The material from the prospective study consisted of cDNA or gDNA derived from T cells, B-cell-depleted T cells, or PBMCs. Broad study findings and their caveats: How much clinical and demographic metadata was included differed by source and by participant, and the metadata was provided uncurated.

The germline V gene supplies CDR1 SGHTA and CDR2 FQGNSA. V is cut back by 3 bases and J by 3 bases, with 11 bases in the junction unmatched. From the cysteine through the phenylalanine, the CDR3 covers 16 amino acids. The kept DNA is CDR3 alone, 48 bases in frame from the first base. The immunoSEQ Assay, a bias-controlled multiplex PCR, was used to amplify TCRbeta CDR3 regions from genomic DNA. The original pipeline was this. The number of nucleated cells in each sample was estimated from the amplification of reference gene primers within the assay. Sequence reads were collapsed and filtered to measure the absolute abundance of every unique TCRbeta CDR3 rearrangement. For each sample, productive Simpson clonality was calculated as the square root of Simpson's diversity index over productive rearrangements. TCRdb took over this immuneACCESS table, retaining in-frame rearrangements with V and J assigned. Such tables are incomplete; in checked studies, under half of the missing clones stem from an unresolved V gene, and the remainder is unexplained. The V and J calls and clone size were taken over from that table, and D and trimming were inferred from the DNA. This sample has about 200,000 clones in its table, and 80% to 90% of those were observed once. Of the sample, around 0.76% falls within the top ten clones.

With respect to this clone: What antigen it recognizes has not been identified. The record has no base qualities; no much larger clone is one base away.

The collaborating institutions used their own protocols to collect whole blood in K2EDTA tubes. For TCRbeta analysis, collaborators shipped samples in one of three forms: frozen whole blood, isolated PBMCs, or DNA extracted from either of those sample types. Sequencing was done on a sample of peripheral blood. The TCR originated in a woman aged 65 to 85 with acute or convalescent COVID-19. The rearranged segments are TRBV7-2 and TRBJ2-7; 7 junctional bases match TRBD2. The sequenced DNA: TGTGCCAGCAGCTTCAAGGGCAGCGGGGTTATCTACGAGCAGTACTTC. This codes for CASSFKGSGVIYEQYF.